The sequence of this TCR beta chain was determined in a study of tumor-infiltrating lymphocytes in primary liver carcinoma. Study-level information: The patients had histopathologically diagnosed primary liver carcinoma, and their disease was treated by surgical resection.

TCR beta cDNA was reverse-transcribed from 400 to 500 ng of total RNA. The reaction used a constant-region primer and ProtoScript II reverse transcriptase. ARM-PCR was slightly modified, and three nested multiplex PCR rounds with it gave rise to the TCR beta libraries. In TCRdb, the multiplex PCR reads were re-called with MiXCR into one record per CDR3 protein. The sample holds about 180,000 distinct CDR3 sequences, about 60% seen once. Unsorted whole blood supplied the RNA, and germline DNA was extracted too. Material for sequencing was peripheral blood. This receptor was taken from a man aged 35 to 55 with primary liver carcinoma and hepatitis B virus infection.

For the CDR3, the DNA is TGTGCCAGCAGTTATCTCGGGACAGCCTCTGGAAACACCATATATTTT. This encodes CASSYLGTASGNTIYF. This chain joins TRBV6-6 and TRBJ1-3; 7 bases line up with TRBD1. V lost 3 bases to trimming and J lost 0 bases; unmatched junction nucleotides: 5. This CDR3 is built from 16 residues. Germline CDR1 and CDR2: MNHNY and SVGAGI (reference sequence).